The 25 T cell receptor beta chains given below trace back to one sample, sequenced in a study of relationships among human T cell subsets. Semiquantitative ARM-PCR amplified T cell receptor alpha and beta CDR3 regions from mRNA. In ARM-PCR, communal superprimers followed tagged nested gene-specific primers for exponential amplification. TCRdb reprocessed the multiplex PCR reads via MiXCR and lists one record per CDR3 protein. The table records about 14,000 distinct CDR3 sequences, about 60% of them present only once. CD4+ cells were positively selected first, then anti-CD25 beads isolated CD4+CD25+ regulatory T cells. What was sequenced was Tregs sorted from blood. These receptors all come from a middle-aged man in good health.

The sample holds a few counts of this clonotype. This chain connects TRBV12-3 or TRBV12-4 to TRBJ2-3, with 9 positions matching TRBD1. J gave up 8 bases and V 6 bases, and 3 bases lay outside the gene matches. The CDR3 consists of 12 residues. DNA of the CDR3: TGTGCCAGCAGCCGGGACAGGGCTACGCAGTATTTT. This sequence encodes CASSRDRATQYF.

The chain employs TRBV20-1 and TRBJ1-1; 12 positions match TRBD1. This CDR3 spans 15 amino acids. V gave up 6 bases and J gave up 8 bases; unmatched junction bases: 13. Germline V CDR1 and CDR2: DFQATT, SNEGSKA (reference sequence). CDR3: CSATGGQGASLEAFF. The CDR3 coding sequence is TGCAGTGCGACGGGGGGACAGGGGGCGAGCCTGGAAGCTTTCTTT.

The chain joins TRBV11-2 to TRBJ1-1, with no clear D. Germline assignment: CDR1 SGHAT and CDR2 FQNNGV. Trimming removed 5 bases at V and 1 base at J, with 23 bases between. The CDR3 runs to 18 residues. The CDR3 reads CASSLPTRRAWRNTEAFF. DNA of the CDR3: TGTGCCAGCAGCCTACCAACCCGGCGTGCTTGGAGGAACACTGAAGCTTTCTTT.

This clonotype came up a few times. The rearrangement uses TRBV6-2 or TRBV6-3 and TRBJ2-4, with D hard to call. V lost 5 bases to trimming and J lost 3 bases, with 8 bases between them. CDR3 length: 13 amino acids. The germline CDR1 and CDR2 sequences are MNHEY and SVGEGT. CDR3 residues: CASSRNYKNIQYF. The CDR3 DNA follows: TGTGCCAGCAGTCGGAATTACAAAAACATTCAGTACTTC.

The V gene is TRBV4-1, the J gene TRBJ2-5; 7 bases fit TRBD1. The CDR3 sequence is 17 residues long. Germline loops: CDR1 MGHRA, CDR2 YSYEKL. Losses at the gene ends were 4 bases for V and 7 bases for J; bases not matched to a gene: 18. The CDR3 DNA is TGCGCCAGCAGCCCTCACTCGATCCGGACAGGAGGTGGGACCCAGTACTTC. Translation: CASSPHSIRTGGGTQYF.

The chain joins TRBV28 to TRBJ2-7, with unresolved D. Trimming took off 8 bases at V and 6 bases at J, with 11 bases between the two ends. CDR3 size: 11 residues. CDR1 is MDHEN and CDR2 is SYDVKM in the germline V gene. The CDR3 DNA reads as TGTGCCAGCCTCGGTCCTACCGAGCAGTACTTC. It specifies CASLGPTEQYF.

This clonotype was observed a handful of times. The J gene is TRBJ2-1, the V gene TRBV28; TRBD2 aligns across 9 bases. This CDR3 has 16 residues. Germline loops: CDR1 MDHEN, CDR2 SYDVKM. The J segment lost 2 bases and the V segment lost 6 bases, leaving 8 bases of the junction unmatched. The CDR3 reads CASRSTSGATYNEQFF. The CDR3, as DNA: TGTGCCAGCAGGTCGACTAGCGGAGCCACCTACAATGAGCAGTTCTTC.

The V gene is TRBV27, the J gene TRBJ1-4; D may be TRBD1 (6 bases). Germline V gives CDR1 MNHEY, CDR2 SMNVEV (reference sequence). V dropped 8 bases and J dropped 11 bases, with 27 bases sitting between them. The CDR3 consists of 16 residues. The DNA of the CDR3 is TGTGCCAGCGCTCTCCGGGCGACAGGAGGAGCACATAAACTGTTTTTT. Encoded protein: CASALRATGGAHKLFF.

The J gene is TRBJ2-3, the V gene TRBV5-1; D is unclear. Germline V CDR1 and CDR2: SGHRS, YFSETQ. Trimming took off 5 bases at V and 4 bases at J, with 14 bases between the two ends. CDR3 size: 14 residues. CDR3 nucleotide sequence: TGCGCCAGCAGGCTAGTTTTATCGGCAGATACGCAGTATTTT. Protein sequence: CASRLVLSADTQYF.

In regard to this clonotype: The conserved closing phenylalanine or tryptophan is absent in this CDR3, likely reflecting a read error. V usage is TRBV11-1 and J usage is TRBJ2-1; 9 bases line up with TRBD2. In germline, CDR1 is SGHAT, CDR2 FQDESV (reference sequence). The V gene end was trimmed by 5 bases and the J gene end by 4 bases; junction bases not matched to a gene: 6. The CDR3 totals 15 residues. The DNA for the CDR3 is TGTGCCAGCAGCCCGCGACTAGCGGCATACAATGAGCAGTTCTCC. This codes for CASSPRLAAYNEQFS.

The chain employs TRBV7-8 and TRBJ1-2; no reliable D call. The ends were cut back, 1 base at V and 5 bases at J, with 14 bases in the middle. Germline V gene data show CDR1 as SGHVS and CDR2 as FQNEAQ. The CDR3 loop spans 15 amino acids. The CDR3 here is CASSLGGGKKYGYTF. For the CDR3, the DNA is TGTGCCAGCAGCTTAGGAGGAGGGAAGAAGTATGGCTACACCTTC.

This clonotype was detected only a few times. The chain is built from TRBV27 and TRBJ1-1, with D hard to call. The V gene lost 8 bases and the J gene lost 0 bases, with 13 bases spanning the gap. The CDR3 covers 14 residues. In germline, CDR1 is MNHEY, CDR2 SMNVEV (reference sequence). The CDR3 region is CASSSRGMNTEAFF. CDR3 bases: TGTGCCAGCTCCAGTAGAGGTATGAACACTGAAGCTTTCTTT.

The V and J genes are TRBV20-1 and TRBJ2-7; no firm D call. Germline CDR1 is DFQATT and CDR2 is SNEGSKA (reference sequence). The CDR3 runs to 10 residues. The V and J ends lost 3 bases and 9 bases respectively, with 9 bases between them. The DNA of the CDR3 is TGCAGTGCTAGGAAAGGTTTGCAGTACTTC. As protein: CSARKGLQYF.

This clonotype came up a few times. The gene calls are TRBV20-1 and TRBJ2-7; 13 nucleotides match TRBD2. Germline values: CDR1 DFQATT, CDR2 SNEGSKA (reference sequence). This CDR3 has 17 residues. With V trimmed by 0 bases and J by 2 bases, 7 bases remained unmatched. DNA for the CDR3: TGCAGTGCTAGAGAAGGACTAGCGGGAGATAGGGCCTACGAGCAGTACTTC. Its translation is CSAREGLAGDRAYEQYF.

This clonotype came up once. The chain joins TRBV20-1 to TRBJ1-4; TRBD1 is a possible D gene (5 bases). CDR3 length: 14 amino acids. Germline lookup yields CDR1 DFQATT and CDR2 SNEGSKA (reference sequence). V was shortened by 0 bases and J by 10 bases, with 15 bases between the two germline ends. CDR3 DNA: TGCAGTGCTAGAGATGGGAGGGAGGGGCGAAAACTGTTTTTT. Translating gives CSARDGREGRKLFF.

The chain couples TRBV7-9 to TRBJ1-1; D call uncertain. The CDR3 is 16 residues long. Per germline, CDR1 SEHNR and CDR2 FQNEAQ (reference sequence). V gave up 0 bases and J gave up 0 bases, with 11 bases separating them. The CDR3 reads CASSLATSMMNTEAFF. The CDR3 bases are TGTGCCAGCAGCTTAGCTACCAGTATGATGAACACTGAAGCTTTCTTT.

V gene TRBV5-1 combines with J gene TRBJ2-3, with TRBD1 matching over 9 bases. CDR1 SGHRS and CDR2 YFSETQ come from the germline V gene. The CDR3 is made up of 15 amino acids. Trimming removed 3 bases from V and 1 base from J; junction bases left unmatched: 3. The CDR3 here is CASSSTGGGTDTQYF. CDR3 in DNA: TGCGCCAGCAGCTCCACAGGGGGCGGCACAGATACGCAGTATTTT.

The gene calls are TRBV2 and TRBJ2-5, with 7 bases identical to TRBD2. The length of the CDR3 is 13 residues. CDR1 and CDR2 from the germline V gene are SNHLY and FYNNEI. Trimming took 6 bases from V and 7 from J; bases not matched to a gene: 8. Here the CDR3 DNA reads TGTGCCAGCAGCGGGACTACCTCGGGGACCCAGTACTTC. Amino acid sequence: CASSGTTSGTQYF. The variable domain in full, completed from reference TRBV2 and TRBJ2-5, reads EPEVTQTPSHQVTQMGQEVILRCVPISNHLYFYWYRQILGQKVEFLVSFYNNEISEKSEIFDDQFSVERPDGSNFTLKIRSTKLEDSAMYFCASSGTTSGTQYFGPGTRLLVL.

The chain employs TRBV20-1 and TRBJ1-1; D gene uncertain. The CDR3 contains 13 residues. V lost 5 bases and J lost 2, with 12 bases in between. Germline V gene sequence: CDR1 DFQATT, CDR2 SNEGSKA (reference sequence). CDR3 DNA: TGCAGTGCTCTTTCGCGAGTTAACACTGAAGCTTTCTTT. Translating it yields CSALSRVNTEAFF.

This clonotype was counted between two and nine times. This chain joins TRBV11-2 and TRBJ2-5; TRBD1 matches 8 bases. After removal of 1 base from V and 10 bases from J, the junction contained 8 bases not matched to a gene. Germline assignment: CDR1 SGHAT and CDR2 FQNNGV. The CDR3 is 14 residues long. The CDR3 DNA reads as TGTGCCAGCAGCTTAGTGCGACAGGGGATTTACCAGTACTTC. It specifies CASSLVRQGIYQYF.

This clonotype has only one observation. J is TRBJ1-5 and V is TRBV2; no clear D. The CDR3 has 14 residues. CDR1 SNHLY and CDR2 FYNNEI come from the germline V gene. V was clipped by 6 bases and J by 4 bases, with 13 bases between them. In nucleotides, the CDR3 is TGTGCCAGCAGATCTCAAACCGTAAATCAGCCCCAGCATTTT. Protein product: CASRSQTVNQPQHF.

This clonotype was detected only once. The chain uses TRBV2 and TRBJ1-1; 9 bases fit TRBD1. The V gene end was trimmed by 7 bases and the J gene end by 5 bases; junction bases not matched to a gene: 8. The CDR3 runs to 14 residues. Germline CDR1 and CDR2: SNHLY and FYNNEI. The CDR3 here is CASNLDRGRTEAFF. The CDR3 bases are TGTGCCAGCAACTTAGACAGGGGGAGGACTGAAGCTTTCTTT.

The chain employs TRBV4-1 and TRBJ2-3, with D unresolved. Germline assignment: CDR1 MGHRA and CDR2 YSYEKL. This CDR3 spans 14 amino acids. V gave up 0 bases and J gave up 0 bases, with 4 bases separating them. CDR3 sequence (DNA): TGCGCCAGCAGCCAAGATGATAGCACAGATACGCAGTATTTT. Protein product: CASSQDDSTDTQYF.

The V and J genes are TRBV7-3 and TRBJ2-5; the match to TRBD1 covers 7 bases. V lost 5 bases and J lost 5; bases outside the gene matches: 5. Germline V lookup: CDR1 SGHTA, CDR2 FQGTGA. This CDR3 comprises 13 residues. DNA for the CDR3: TGTGCCAGCAGCCTACAGGGGCTGGAGACCCAGTACTTC. Translated, it gives CASSLQGLETQYF.

The rearrangement uses TRBV14 and TRBJ2-1; TRBD1 agrees at 9 bases. The germline gives CDR1 SGHDN, CDR2 FVKESK. This CDR3 has 16 amino acids. V lost 4 bases, J lost 2 bases, and 6 bases stayed unmatched. DNA for the CDR3: TGTGCCAGCAGCCGGCTGACAGGGGGGACCTACAATGAGCAGTTCTTC. Residues: CASSRLTGGTYNEQFF.